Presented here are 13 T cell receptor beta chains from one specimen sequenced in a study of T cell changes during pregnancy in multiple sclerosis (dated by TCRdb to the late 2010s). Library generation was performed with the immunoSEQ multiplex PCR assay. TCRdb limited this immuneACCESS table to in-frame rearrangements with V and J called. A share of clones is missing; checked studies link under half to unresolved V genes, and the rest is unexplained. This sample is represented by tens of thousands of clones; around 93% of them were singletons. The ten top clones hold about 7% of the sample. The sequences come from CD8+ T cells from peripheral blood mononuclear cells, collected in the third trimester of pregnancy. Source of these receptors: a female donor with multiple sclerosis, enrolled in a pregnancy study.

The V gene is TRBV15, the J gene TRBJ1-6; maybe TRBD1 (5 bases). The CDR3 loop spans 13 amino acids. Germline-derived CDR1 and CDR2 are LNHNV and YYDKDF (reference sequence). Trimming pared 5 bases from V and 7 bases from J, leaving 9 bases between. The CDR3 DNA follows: TGTGCCACCAGCCTAGGGGTGAATTCACCCCTCCACTTT. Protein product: CATSLGVNSPLHF. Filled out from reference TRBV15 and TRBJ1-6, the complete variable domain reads DAMVIQNPRYQVTQFGKPVTLSCSQTLNHNVMYWYQQKSSQAPKLLFHYYDKDFNNEADTPDNFQSRRPNTSFCFLDIRSPGLGDTAMYLCATSLGVNSPLHFGNGTRLTVT.

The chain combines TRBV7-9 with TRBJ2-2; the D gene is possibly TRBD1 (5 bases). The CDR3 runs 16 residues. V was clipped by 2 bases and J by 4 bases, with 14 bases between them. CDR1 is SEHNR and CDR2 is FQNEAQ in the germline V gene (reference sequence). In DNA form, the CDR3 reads TGTGCCAGCAGCTTACTCTCCAGGGAACTCACCGGGGAGCTGTTTTTT. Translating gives CASSLLSRELTGELFF.

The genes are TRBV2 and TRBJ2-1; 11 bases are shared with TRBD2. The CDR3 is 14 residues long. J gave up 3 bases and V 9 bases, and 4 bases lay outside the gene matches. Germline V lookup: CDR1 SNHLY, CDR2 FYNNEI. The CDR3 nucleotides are TGTGCCAGGCCGGGACTAGCGGACTACAATGAGCAGTTCTTC. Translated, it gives CARPGLADYNEQFF.

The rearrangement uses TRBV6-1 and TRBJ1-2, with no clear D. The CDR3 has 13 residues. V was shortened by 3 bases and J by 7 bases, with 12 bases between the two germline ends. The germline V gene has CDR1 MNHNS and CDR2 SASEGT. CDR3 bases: TGTGCCAGCAGTGATCTTTTATTGAGTGGCTACACCTTC. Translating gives CASSDLLLSGYTF.

The CDR3 coding sequence is TGTGCCAGCAGCGTAGATAATAGTGACTACGAGCAGTACTTC. Its translation is CASSVDNSDYEQYF. The chain uses TRBV9 and TRBJ2-7; D is undetermined. The germline V and J ends were trimmed by 0 bases and 3 bases, with 10 bases remaining between them. The CDR3 has 14 residues. CDR1 is SGDLS and CDR2 is YYNGEE in the germline V gene.

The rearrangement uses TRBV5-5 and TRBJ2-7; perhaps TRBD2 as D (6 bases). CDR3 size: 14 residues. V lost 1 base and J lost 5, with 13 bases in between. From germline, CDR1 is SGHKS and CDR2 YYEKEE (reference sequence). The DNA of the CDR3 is TGTGCCAGCAGCTTGAGCTGGGGGGTCAACGAGCAGTACTTC. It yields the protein CASSLSWGVNEQYF.

The CDR3 is CASSRPRDRGDYEQYF. As DNA, the CDR3 is TGTGCCAGCAGCCGGCCCCGGGACAGGGGCGACTACGAGCAGTACTTC. The chain joins TRBV4-2 to TRBJ2-7; 10 nucleotides match TRBD1. CDR1 LGHNA and CDR2 YNFKEQ come from the germline V gene. This CDR3 is built from 16 residues. V dropped 4 bases and J dropped 3; count of bases not matched to a gene: 9.

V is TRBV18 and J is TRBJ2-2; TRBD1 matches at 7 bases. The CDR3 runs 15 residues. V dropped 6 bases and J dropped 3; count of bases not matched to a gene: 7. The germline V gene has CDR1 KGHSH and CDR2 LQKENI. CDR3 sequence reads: CASSPSGTDTGELFF. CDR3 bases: TGTGCCAGCTCGCCATCCGGGACAGACACCGGGGAGCTGTTTTTT.

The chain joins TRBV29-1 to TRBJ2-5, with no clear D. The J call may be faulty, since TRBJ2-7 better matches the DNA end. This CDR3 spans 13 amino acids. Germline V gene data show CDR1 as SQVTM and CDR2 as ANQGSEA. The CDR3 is CSVESEPPYEQYF. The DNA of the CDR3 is TGCAGCGTTGAAAGTGAGCCGCCCTACGAGCAGTACTTC.

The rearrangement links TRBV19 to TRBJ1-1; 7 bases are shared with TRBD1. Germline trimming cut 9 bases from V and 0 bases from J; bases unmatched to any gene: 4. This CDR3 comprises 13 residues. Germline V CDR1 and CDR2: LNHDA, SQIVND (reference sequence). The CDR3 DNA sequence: TGTGCCAGCTCGACAGGGCTGAACACTGAAGCTTTCTTT. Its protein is CASSTGLNTEAFF.

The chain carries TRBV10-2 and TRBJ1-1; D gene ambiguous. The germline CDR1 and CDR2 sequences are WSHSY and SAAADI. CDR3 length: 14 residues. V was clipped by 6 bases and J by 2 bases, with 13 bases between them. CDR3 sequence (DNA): TGCGCCAGCAGGGATTCCGGGAGCAACACTGAAGCTTTCTTT. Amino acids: CASRDSGSNTEAFF.

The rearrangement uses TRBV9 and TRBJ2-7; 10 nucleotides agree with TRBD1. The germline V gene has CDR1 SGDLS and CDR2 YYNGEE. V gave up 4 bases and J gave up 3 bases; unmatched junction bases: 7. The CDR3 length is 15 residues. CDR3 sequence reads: CASSPSGTGVYEQYF. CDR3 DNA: TGTGCCAGCAGCCCGTCCGGGACAGGGGTCTACGAGCAGTACTTC.

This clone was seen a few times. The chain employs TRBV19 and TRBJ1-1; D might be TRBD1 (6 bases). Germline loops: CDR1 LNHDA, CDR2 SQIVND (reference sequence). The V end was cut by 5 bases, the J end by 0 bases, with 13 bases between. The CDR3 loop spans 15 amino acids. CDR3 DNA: TGTGCCAGTAGTCCTTCAGGGGCTTTGAACACTGAAGCTTTCTTT. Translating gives CASSPSGALNTEAFF. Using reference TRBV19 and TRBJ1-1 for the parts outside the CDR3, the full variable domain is DGGITQSPKYLFRKEGQNVTLSCEQNLNHDAMYWYRQDPGQGLRLIYYSQIVNDFQKGDIAEGYSVSREKKESFPLTVTSAQKNPTAFYLCASSPSGALNTEAFFGQGTRLTVV.